Listed here is a single T cell receptor (beta chain). Its matching antigen is unknown. This sample was included in a study of T cell responses to AZD1222 COVID-19 vaccine. Overall study results and limits: Dominant at 160-218 and 743-854, vaccine-associated CD4 TCRs also spanned spike.

Sequencing was performed with immunoSEQ multiplex PCR; in TCRdb, only in-frame clones are kept and a portion is missing. The sample yields 93,000 or so clones, around 91% seen once. The V gene lost 0 bases and the J gene lost 8 bases, with 8 bases spanning the gap. CDR1 and CDR2 from the germline V gene are SGHVS and FNYEAQ. The CDR3 contains 14 residues. The TCR originated in an adult in good health. The chain joins TRBV7-6 to TRBJ1-6; no firm D call. Sample: peripheral blood, taken on day 0 of AZD1222 vaccination. The CDR3 bases are TGTGCCAGCAGCTTAGCTCAATTTGATTCACCCCTCCACTTT. Translation: CASSLAQFDSPLHF.